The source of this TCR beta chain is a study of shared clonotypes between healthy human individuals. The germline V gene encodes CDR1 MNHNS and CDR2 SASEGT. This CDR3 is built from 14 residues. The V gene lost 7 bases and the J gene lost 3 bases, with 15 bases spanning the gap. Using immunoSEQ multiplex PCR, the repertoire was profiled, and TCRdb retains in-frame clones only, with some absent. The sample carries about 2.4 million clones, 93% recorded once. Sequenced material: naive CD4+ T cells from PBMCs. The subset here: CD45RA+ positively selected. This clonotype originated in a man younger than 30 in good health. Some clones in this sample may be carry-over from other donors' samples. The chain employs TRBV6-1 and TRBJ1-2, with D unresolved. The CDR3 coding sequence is TGTGCCAGCACCCCTCAGAGGGCAGACTATGGCTACACCTTC. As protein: CASTPQRADYGYTF.